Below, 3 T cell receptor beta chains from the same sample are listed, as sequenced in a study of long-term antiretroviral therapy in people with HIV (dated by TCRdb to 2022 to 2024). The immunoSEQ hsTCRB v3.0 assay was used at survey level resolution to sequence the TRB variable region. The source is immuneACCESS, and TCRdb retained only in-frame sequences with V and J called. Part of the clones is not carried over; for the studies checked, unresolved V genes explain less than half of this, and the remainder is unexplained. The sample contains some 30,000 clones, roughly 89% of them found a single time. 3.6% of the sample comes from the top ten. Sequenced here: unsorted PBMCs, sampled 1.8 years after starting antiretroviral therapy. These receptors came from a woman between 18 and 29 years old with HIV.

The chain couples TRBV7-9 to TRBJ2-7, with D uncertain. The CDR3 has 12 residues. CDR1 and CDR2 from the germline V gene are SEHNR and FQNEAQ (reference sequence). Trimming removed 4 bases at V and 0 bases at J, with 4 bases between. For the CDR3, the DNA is TGTGCCAGCAGCTGGATCTCCTACGAGCAGTACTTC. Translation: CASSWISYEQYF.

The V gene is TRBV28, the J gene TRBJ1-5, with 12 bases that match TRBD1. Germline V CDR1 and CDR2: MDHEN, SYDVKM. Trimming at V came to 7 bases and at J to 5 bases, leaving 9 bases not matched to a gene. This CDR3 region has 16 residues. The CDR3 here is CASTGTGGEGYQPQHF. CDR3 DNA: TGTGCCAGCACCGGGACAGGGGGCGAGGGGTATCAGCCCCAGCATTTT.

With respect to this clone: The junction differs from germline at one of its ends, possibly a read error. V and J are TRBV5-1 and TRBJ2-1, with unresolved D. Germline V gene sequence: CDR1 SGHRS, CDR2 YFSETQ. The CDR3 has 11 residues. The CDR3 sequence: CASSFNNEQFF. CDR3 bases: TGTGCCAGCAGCTTCAACAATGAGCAGTTCTTC.